The entry that follows covers one T cell receptor (beta chain) sequence. This sample is drawn from a study of blood T cell repertoires in COVID-19. The germline V gene encodes CDR1 SGHRS and CDR2 YFSETQ. V dropped 3 bases and J dropped 8 bases, with 6 bases sitting between them. This CDR3 has 11 residues. Measured with immunoSEQ multiplex PCR; TCRdb has only the in-frame clones, and not every one. The sample has more than 150,000 clones, around 95% seen once. This chain connects TRBV5-1 to TRBJ2-1, with D uncertain. The source of this sequence is a man aged 30 to 39 with COVID-19, enrolled during active disease. Sample: peripheral blood. Written as DNA, the CDR3 is TGCGCCAGCAGCTCTTCCCATGAGCAGTTCTTC. Protein: CASSSSHEQFF.